This is a list of T cell receptor beta chains from one sample in a study of control samples from healthy donors and cancer patients. The table came from immunoSEQ multiplex PCR; TCRdb's copy has only in-frame clones and leaves some out. Of about 89,000 clones in the sample, 86% were seen once. The sample taken for sequencing was blood. Source of these receptors: a man between 25 and 39 years old in good health. The CDR3 runs from the conserved cysteine through the conserved F or W.

v_call | cdr3_aa
TRBV28 | CASSLSGGTEAFF
TRBV5-5 | CASSRGPTAAITSGANVLTF
TRBV27 | CASSLGTGNTEAFF
TRBV10-3 | CAISEIAGAPTDTQYF
TRBV27 | CASSPLAGLADTQYF
TRBV20-1 | CSASPPSGGSYNEQFF
TRBV3-1/TRBV3-2 | CASSTRNTIYF
TRBV18 | CASSHDGLPTDTQYF
TRBV19 | CASRTGVHGYTF
TRBV27 | CASSSIPNYGYTF
TRBV6-5 | CASSYSGLRNEQFF
TRBV29-1 | CSVELGTSNQPQHF
TRBV7-9 | CASSPLLGSNYGYTF
TRBV9 | CASSGRSGELFF
TRBV11-2 | CASSMGNSPLHF
TRBV29-1 | CSVDGGRTEAFF
TRBV5-1 | CASNQGARDADTQYF
TRBV6-2/TRBV6-3 | CASSSSDRAYGYTF
TRBV7-9 | CASSLATPLGTQYF
TRBV5-5 | CASSFRGTDTQYF
TRBV5-6 | CASSFQGASDTQYF
TRBV5-6 | CASSGTGGQIEQFF
TRBV28 | CASTLDLGRSPLHF
TRBV7-8 | CASSPSSNSGNTIYF
TRBV9 | CASSVGITSGYEQYF
TRBV24-1 | CATSDVLGETQYF
TRBV18 | CASSPQGGDTGELFF